Listed here is a single T cell receptor beta chain. Its antigen is not identified. TCRdb analysed the 5' RACE reads with MiXCR anew, one entry per CDR3 protein. The sample carries 750,000 to 850,000 distinct CDR3 sequences, about 12% recorded once. The sample belongs to a study of CD8 T cells in ankylosing spondylitis. Study observations and caveats: Ankylosing spondylitis blood appeared to be characterized by a TCR beta motif of about eight highly homologous variants.

The sequencing sample was made of blood, either unsorted or a sorted T cell fraction (not recorded which). The source is a male donor with ankylosing spondylitis.

The CDR3, as DNA: TGCAGTGCTAGGGACGACAGGGACGGAGCTTTCTTT. This translates into CSARDDRDGAFF. The J gene is TRBJ1-1, the V gene TRBV20-1; 7 bases map to TRBD1. V lost 3 bases and J lost 10; bases outside the gene matches: 8. Germline values: CDR1 DFQATT, CDR2 SNEGSKA (reference sequence). The CDR3 spans 12 residues.